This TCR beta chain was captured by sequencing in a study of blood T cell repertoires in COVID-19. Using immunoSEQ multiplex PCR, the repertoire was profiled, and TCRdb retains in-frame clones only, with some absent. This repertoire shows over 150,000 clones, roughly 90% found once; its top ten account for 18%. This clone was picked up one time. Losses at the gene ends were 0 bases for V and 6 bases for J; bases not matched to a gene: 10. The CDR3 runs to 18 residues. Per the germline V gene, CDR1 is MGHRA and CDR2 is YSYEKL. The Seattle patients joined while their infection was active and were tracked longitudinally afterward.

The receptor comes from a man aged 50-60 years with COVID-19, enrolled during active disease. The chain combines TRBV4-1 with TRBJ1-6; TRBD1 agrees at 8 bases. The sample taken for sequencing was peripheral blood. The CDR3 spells CASSQDIRLDRGNSPLHF. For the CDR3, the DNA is TGCGCCAGCAGCCAAGATATAAGACTTGACAGGGGTAATTCACCCCTCCACTTT.